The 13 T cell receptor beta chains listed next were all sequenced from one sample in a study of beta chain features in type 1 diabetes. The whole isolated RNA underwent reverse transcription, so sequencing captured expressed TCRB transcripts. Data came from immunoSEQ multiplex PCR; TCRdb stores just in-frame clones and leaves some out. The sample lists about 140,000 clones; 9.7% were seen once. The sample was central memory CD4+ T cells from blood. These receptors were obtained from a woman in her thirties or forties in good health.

Written as DNA, the CDR3 is TGTGCCAGCAGTCGGACTGAACTTAGCACAGATACGCAGTATTTT. Its translation is CASSRTELSTDTQYF. The V gene is TRBV7-2, the J gene TRBJ2-3, with a weak D call TRBD2 (5 bases). V lost 6 bases and J lost 0, with 13 bases in between. The CDR3 extends over 15 amino acids. The germline V gene encodes CDR1 SGHTA and CDR2 FQGNSA.

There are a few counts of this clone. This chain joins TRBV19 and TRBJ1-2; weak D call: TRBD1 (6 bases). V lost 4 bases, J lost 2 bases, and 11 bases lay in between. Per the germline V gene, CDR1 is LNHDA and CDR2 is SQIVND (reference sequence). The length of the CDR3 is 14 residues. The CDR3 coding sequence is TGTGCCAGTAGTAGCATTCAGGGGAACTATGGCTACACCTTC. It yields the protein CASSSIQGNYGYTF.

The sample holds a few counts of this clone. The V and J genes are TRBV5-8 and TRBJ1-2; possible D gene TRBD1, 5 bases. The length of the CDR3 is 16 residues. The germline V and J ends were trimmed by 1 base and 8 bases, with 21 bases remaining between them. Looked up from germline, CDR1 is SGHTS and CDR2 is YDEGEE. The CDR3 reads CASSLSGRGGTRGYTF. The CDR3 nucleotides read TGTGCCAGCAGCTTGAGCGGTCGGGGAGGGACGAGGGGCTACACCTTC.

Written as DNA, the CDR3 is TGTGCCAGCAGGGTGCAGGGTTTCGATGAGCAGTTCTTC. This sequence encodes CASRVQGFDEQFF. The rearrangement links TRBV5-4 to TRBJ2-1; TRBD1 is a possible D gene (5 bases). This CDR3 has 13 residues. Trimming took off 5 bases at V and 8 bases at J, with 14 bases between the two ends. Germline values: CDR1 SGHNT, CDR2 YYREEE (reference sequence).

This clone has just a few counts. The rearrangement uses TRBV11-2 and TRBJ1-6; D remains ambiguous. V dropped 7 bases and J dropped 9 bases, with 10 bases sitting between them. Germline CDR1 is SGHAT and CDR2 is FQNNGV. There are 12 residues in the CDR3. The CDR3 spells CASTGRGSPLHF. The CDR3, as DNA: TGTGCCAGCACTGGCCGGGGTTCACCCCTCCACTTT.

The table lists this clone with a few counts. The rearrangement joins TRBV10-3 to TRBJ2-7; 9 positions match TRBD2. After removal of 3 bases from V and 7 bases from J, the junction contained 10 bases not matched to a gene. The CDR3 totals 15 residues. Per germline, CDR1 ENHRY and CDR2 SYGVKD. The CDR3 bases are TGTGCCATCAGTGAAAGTAGCGGGGGAATTAGGGAGCAGTACTTC. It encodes CAISESSGGIREQYF.

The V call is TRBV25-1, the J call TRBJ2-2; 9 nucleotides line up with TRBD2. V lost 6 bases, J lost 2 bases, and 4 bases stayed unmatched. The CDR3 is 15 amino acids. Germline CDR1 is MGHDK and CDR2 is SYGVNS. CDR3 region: CASRRGGGNTGELFF. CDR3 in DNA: TGTGCCAGCAGGCGCGGGGGGGGAAACACCGGGGAGCTGTTTTTT.

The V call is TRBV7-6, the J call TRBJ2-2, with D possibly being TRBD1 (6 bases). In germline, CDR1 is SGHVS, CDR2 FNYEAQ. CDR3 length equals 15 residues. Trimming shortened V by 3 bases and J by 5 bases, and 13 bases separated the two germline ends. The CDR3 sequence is CASSFELQGTGELFF. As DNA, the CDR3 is TGTGCCAGCAGCTTCGAATTACAGGGAACCGGGGAGCTGTTTTTT.

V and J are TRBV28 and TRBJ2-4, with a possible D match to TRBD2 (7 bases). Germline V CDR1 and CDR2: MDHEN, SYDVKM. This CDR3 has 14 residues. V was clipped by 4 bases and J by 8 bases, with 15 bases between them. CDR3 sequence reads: CASSWVGGVDIQYF. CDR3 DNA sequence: TGTGCCAGCAGTTGGGTAGGGGGGGTGGACATTCAGTACTTC.

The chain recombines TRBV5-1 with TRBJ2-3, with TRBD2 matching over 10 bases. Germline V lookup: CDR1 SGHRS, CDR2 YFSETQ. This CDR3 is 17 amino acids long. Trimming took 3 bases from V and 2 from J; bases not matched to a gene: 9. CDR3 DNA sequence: TGCGCCAGCAGCTGGGAGTCGCTAGCGGGGGTCACAGATACGCAGTATTTT. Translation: CASSWESLAGVTDTQYF.

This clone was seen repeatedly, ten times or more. The CDR3 spells CSVERGLGDEQFF. DNA for the CDR3: TGCAGCGTTGAGAGGGGGCTAGGCGATGAGCAGTTCTTC. This chain joins TRBV29-1 and TRBJ2-1; 7 bases match TRBD1. V dropped 3 bases and J dropped 8; count of bases not matched to a gene: 7. Germline V CDR1 and CDR2: SQVTM, ANQGSEA. This CDR3 contains 13 residues.

CDR3 protein: CASKPSGAPGRYF. The CDR3 DNA follows: TGTGCCAGCAAGCCTAGCGGGGCCCCCGGACGGTACTTC. The rearrangement links TRBV27 to TRBJ2-7; 9 bases are shared with TRBD2. Trimming cost V 7 bases and J 12 bases; bases outside gene matches: 13. This CDR3 region has 13 residues. Germline V gene lookup returns CDR1 MNHEY and CDR2 SMNVEV (reference sequence).

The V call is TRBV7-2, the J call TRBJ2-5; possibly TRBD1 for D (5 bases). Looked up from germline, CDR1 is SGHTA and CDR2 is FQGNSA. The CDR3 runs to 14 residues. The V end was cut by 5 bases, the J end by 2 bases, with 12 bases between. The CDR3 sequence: CASSRVQGQETQYF. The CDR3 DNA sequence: TGTGCCAGCAGCCGAGTCCAGGGTCAAGAGACCCAGTACTTC.